These 19 T cell receptor beta chains originate from one sample sequenced in a study of shared clonotypes between healthy human individuals. Profiled with immunoSEQ multiplex PCR; TCRdb holds only in-frame clones, not every one. The sample includes approximately 500,000 clones, 96% of them seen just once. The sample was naive CD4+ T cells sorted from blood. Indicated subset: CD45RA+ positively selected. These TCRs come from a woman under 40 in good health.

The rearrangement joins TRBV4-1 to TRBJ2-1; no clear D. Trimming left V 1 base short and J 3 bases short, with 10 bases between. Germline assignment: CDR1 MGHRA and CDR2 YSYEKL. This CDR3 region has 15 residues. The CDR3 DNA follows: TGCGCCAGCAGCCAAGCTGTGACTGACTACAATGAGCAGTTCTTC. It codes for CASSQAVTDYNEQFF.

J is TRBJ2-7 and V is TRBV11-2; the match to TRBD2 covers 14 bases. This CDR3 has 18 amino acids. Trimming cost V 1 base and J 2 bases; bases outside gene matches: 7. Germline CDR1 and CDR2: SGHAT and FQNNGV. CDR3 protein: CASSLVGLAGGFTYEQYF. The CDR3 region has the DNA TGTGCCAGCAGCTTAGTAGGACTAGCGGGAGGATTTACCTACGAGCAGTACTTC.

This chain uses TRBV7-7 with TRBJ2-5, with D perhaps given as TRBD1 or TRBD2 (5 bases each). CDR3 length: 14 amino acids. The ends were cut back, 4 bases at V and 2 bases at J, with 11 bases in the middle. Germline V lookup: CDR1 SSHAT, CDR2 FNYEAQ (reference sequence). The CDR3 protein is CASSSGATQETQYF. The CDR3 DNA is TGTGCCAGCAGCTCCGGGGCTACTCAAGAGACCCAGTACTTC. The whole variable domain, filled in from reference TRBV7-7 and TRBJ2-5, reads GAGVSQSPRYKVTKRGQDVTLRCDPISSHATLYWYQQALGQGPEFLTYFNYEAQPDKSGLPSDRFSAERPEGSISTLTIQRTEQRDSAMYRCASSSGATQETQYFGPGTRLLVL.

V usage is TRBV28 and J usage is TRBJ1-3; 7 bases match TRBD1. The CDR3 consists of 16 residues. Germline V lookup: CDR1 MDHEN, CDR2 SYDVKM. Losses at the gene ends were 1 base for V and 3 bases for J; bases not matched to a gene: 6. CDR3 loop: CASSLSAGGGGNTIYF. For the CDR3, the DNA is TGTGCCAGCAGTTTATCGGCAGGGGGTGGTGGAAACACCATATATTTT.

This chain joins TRBV6-6 and TRBJ2-5; 14 bases line up with TRBD2. V was clipped by 4 bases and J by 3 bases; unmatched bases: 1. Looked up from germline, CDR1 is MNHNY and CDR2 is SVGAGI (reference sequence). The CDR3 is 15 residues long. Written as DNA, the CDR3 is TGTGCCAGCAGTTCGGGACTAGCGGGAGAAGAGACCCAGTACTTC. Protein: CASSSGLAGEETQYF.

The V gene is TRBV7-8, the J gene TRBJ2-7; 8 positions agree with TRBD2. Per germline, CDR1 SGHVS and CDR2 FQNEAQ. The length of the CDR3 is 13 residues. J gave up 6 bases and V 2 bases, and 3 bases lay outside the gene matches. DNA of the CDR3: TGTGCCAGCAGCTTACTTCGGGAGGGCGAGCAGTACTTC. Translated, it gives CASSLLREGEQYF.

V usage is TRBV19 and J usage is TRBJ2-5; 9 bases map to TRBD1. The end of the DNA fits TRBJ2-7 better, so the J call may be wrong. Germline lookup yields CDR1 LNHDA and CDR2 SQIVND (reference sequence). CDR3 length equals 15 residues. This CDR3 reads CASSQRQGDSYEQYF. Here the CDR3 DNA reads TGTGCCAGTAGCCAAAGACAGGGGGACTCCTACGAGCAGTACTTC.

The chain employs TRBV27 and TRBJ2-7; D not resolved. CDR3 length: 16 amino acids. CDR1 is MNHEY and CDR2 is SMNVEV in the germline V gene (reference sequence). Trimming left V 5 bases short and J 0 bases short, with 17 bases between. CDR3 sequence (DNA): TGTGCCAGCAGTCCCGAATATTATGTCTCCTCCTACGAGCAGTACTTC. As protein: CASSPEYYVSSYEQYF.

The V call is TRBV7-9, the J call TRBJ1-2; TRBD1 matches 9 bases. Germline V gene sequence: CDR1 SEHNR, CDR2 FQNEAQ (reference sequence). Trimming cost V 5 bases and J 6 bases; bases outside gene matches: 1. CDR3 length equals 12 residues. The CDR3 protein is CASSRTGDGYTF. CDR3 sequence (DNA): TGTGCCAGCAGCCGGACAGGGGATGGCTACACCTTC.

This clone showed up just once. The J gene is TRBJ2-7, the V gene TRBV6-5, with TRBD2 identical over 8 bases. V was clipped by 5 bases and J by 1 base; unmatched bases: 4. The germline CDR1 and CDR2 sequences are MNHEY and SVGAGI. This CDR3 region has 14 residues. This CDR3 is CASSSGSRSYEQYF. The CDR3, as DNA: TGTGCCAGCAGTAGCGGGAGTAGGTCCTACGAGCAGTACTTC.

This chain uses TRBV18 with TRBJ2-3; tentative D call: TRBD2 (6 bases). The germline V gene has CDR1 KGHSH and CDR2 LQKENI. V lost 6 bases and J lost 3, with 13 bases in between. The CDR3 runs 14 residues. The CDR3 DNA follows: TGTGCCAGCTCGCTGAAACTAGCTACAGATACGCAGTATTTT. Translation: CASSLKLATDTQYF.

The rearrangement uses TRBV29-1 and TRBJ2-5; 10 positions agree with TRBD1. With V trimmed by 5 bases and J by 5 bases, 8 bases remained unmatched. Per the germline V gene, CDR1 is SQVTM and CDR2 is ANQGSEA. The CDR3 length is 14 residues. The CDR3 coding sequence is TGCAGCGTTTCCCGGGACAGGGGATATGAGACCCAGTACTTC. The encoded protein is CSVSRDRGYETQYF.

This clone was counted once. V is TRBV28 and J is TRBJ1-3, with D uncertain. V was pared by 8 bases and J by 4 bases, with 15 bases between. Germline-derived CDR1 and CDR2 are MDHEN and SYDVKM. This CDR3 spans 14 amino acids. The CDR3 nucleotides are TGTGCCAGCCGACGGGCGTTAGTCGGAAACACCATATATTTT. The encoded protein is CASRRALVGNTIYF.

This sequence joins TRBV4-1 and TRBJ2-5, with 8 bases identical to TRBD1. Per germline, CDR1 MGHRA and CDR2 YSYEKL. Trimming cost V 4 bases and J 1 base; bases outside gene matches: 2. CDR3 length: 14 amino acids. The CDR3 bases are TGCGCCAGCAGCCGGACAGGGCTCCAAGAGACCCAGTACTTC. Translation gives CASSRTGLQETQYF.

The genes are TRBV28 and TRBJ1-3; D might be TRBD1 (5 bases). This CDR3 spans 16 amino acids. The germline V gene has CDR1 MDHEN and CDR2 SYDVKM. Deletions cut 1 base from V and 0 bases from J, with 10 bases between. CDR3 region: CASSLSVGGSGNTIYF. The CDR3 DNA sequence: TGTGCCAGCAGTTTATCGGTGGGGGGCTCTGGAAACACCATATATTTT.

The V and J genes are TRBV30 and TRBJ1-1; D not certain. Germline V lookup: CDR1 GTSNPN, CDR2 SVGIG (reference sequence). Trimming shortened V by 3 bases and J by 5 bases, and 19 bases separated the two germline ends. The CDR3 loop spans 15 amino acids. This chain's CDR3 is CAWSLAGSGLTEAFF. The CDR3 DNA reads as TGTGCCTGGAGCTTAGCTGGTTCAGGTCTTACTGAAGCTTTCTTT.

This clone has a single count. CDR3 amino acids: CASSQREGANYGYTF. DNA of the CDR3: TGTGCCAGCAGTCAGCGGGAGGGAGCTAACTATGGCTACACCTTC. The chain couples TRBV6-7 to TRBJ1-2; no clear D gene. TRBV6-7 qualifies as an ORF whose function is uncertain. The CDR3 loop spans 15 amino acids. The V end was cut by 5 bases, the J end by 0 bases, with 13 bases between.

V usage is TRBV5-1 and J usage is TRBJ2-5; the match to TRBD2 covers 8 bases. V gave up 4 bases and J gave up 5 bases; unmatched junction bases: 10. CDR3 length equals 15 residues. Germline CDR1 SGHRS, CDR2 YFSETQ. This chain's CDR3 is CASSGGLGVQETQYF. CDR3 nucleotides: TGCGCCAGCAGCGGGGGACTAGGGGTTCAGGAGACCCAGTACTTC.

This chain links TRBV18 with TRBJ2-7; D is possibly TRBD2 (5 bases). The CDR3 is 16 residues long. The germline gives CDR1 KGHSH, CDR2 LQKENI. Trimming pared 6 bases from V and 2 bases from J, leaving 20 bases between. The CDR3 bases are TGTGCCAGCTCCCCAATGACCCCGGTGGAGGCCTACGAGCAGTACTTC. Its protein product is CASSPMTPVEAYEQYF.